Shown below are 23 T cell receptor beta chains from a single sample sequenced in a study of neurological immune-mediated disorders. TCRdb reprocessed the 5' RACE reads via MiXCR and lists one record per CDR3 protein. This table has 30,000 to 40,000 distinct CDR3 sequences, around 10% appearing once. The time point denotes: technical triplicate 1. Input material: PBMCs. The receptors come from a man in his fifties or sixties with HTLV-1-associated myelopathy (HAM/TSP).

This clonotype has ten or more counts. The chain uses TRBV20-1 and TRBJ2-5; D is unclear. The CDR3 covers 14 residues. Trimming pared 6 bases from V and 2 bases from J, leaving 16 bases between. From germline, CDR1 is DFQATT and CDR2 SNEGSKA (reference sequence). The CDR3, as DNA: TGCAGTGCCCAGGATGAGTGGCGGCAAGAGACCCAGTACTTC. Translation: CSAQDEWRQETQYF.

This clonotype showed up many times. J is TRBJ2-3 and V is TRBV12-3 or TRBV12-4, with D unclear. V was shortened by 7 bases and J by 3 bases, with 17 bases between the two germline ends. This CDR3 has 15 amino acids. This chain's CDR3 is CASTPRYGLTDTQYF. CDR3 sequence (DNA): TGTGCCAGCACCCCCAGATACGGGTTGACAGATACGCAGTATTTT.

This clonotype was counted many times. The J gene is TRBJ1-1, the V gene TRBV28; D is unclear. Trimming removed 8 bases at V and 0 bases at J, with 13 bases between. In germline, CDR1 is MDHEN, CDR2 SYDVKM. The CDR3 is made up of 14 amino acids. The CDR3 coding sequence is TGTGCCAGCTTCTCAGCTGCTATGAACACTGAAGCTTTCTTT. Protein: CASFSAAMNTEAFF.

CDR3 nucleotides: TGTGCCAGCAGCTCAAGGACAGGGAGAGAGACCCAGTACTTC. Residues: CASSSRTGRETQYF. The genes are TRBV7-8 and TRBJ2-5, with 8 nucleotides matching TRBD1. V was clipped by 4 bases and J by 4 bases; unmatched bases: 5. The CDR3 has 14 amino acids. The germline gives CDR1 SGHVS, CDR2 FQNEAQ.

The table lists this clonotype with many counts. The CDR3 spells CASSPGDRGQETQYF. The CDR3 region has the DNA TGTGCCAGCAGTCCGGGGGACAGGGGGCAAGAGACCCAGTACTTC. The chain has TRBV12-3 or TRBV12-4 and TRBJ2-5, with 11 nucleotides matching TRBD1. This CDR3 has 15 residues. Trimming at V came to 5 bases and at J to 2 bases, leaving 4 bases not matched to a gene.

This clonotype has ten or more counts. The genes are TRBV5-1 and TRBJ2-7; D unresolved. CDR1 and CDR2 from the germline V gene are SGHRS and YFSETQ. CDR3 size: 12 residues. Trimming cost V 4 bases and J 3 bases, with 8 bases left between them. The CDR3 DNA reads TGCGCCAGCAGCCCCCCGGGCTACGAGCAGTACTTC. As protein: CASSPPGYEQYF.

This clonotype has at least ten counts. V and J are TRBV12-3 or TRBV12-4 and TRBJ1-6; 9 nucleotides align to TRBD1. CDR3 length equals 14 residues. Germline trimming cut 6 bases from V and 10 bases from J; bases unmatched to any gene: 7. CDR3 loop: CASSPGQGSSPLHF. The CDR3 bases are TGTGCCAGCAGCCCGGGACAGGGCAGCTCACCCCTCCACTTT.

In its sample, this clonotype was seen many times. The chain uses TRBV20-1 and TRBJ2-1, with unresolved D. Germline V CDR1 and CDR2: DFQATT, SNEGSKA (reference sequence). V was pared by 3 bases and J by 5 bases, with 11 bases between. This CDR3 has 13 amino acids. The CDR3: CSASRFWNNEQFF. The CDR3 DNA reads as TGCAGTGCTAGTAGGTTTTGGAACAATGAGCAGTTCTTC.

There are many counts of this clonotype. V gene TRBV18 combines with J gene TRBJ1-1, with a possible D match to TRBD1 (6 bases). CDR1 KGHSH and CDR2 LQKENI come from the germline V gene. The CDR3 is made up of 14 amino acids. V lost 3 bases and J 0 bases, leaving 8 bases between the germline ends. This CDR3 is CASSPTGLNTEAFF. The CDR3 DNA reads TGTGCCAGCTCACCCACAGGGCTGAACACTGAAGCTTTCTTT.

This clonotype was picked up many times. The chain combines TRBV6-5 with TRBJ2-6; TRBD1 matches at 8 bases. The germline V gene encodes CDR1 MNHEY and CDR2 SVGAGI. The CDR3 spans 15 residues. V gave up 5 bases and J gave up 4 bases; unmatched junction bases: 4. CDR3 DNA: TGTGCCAGCAGTCGACAGGGGATGGGGGCCAACGTCCTGACTTTC. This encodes CASSRQGMGANVLTF.

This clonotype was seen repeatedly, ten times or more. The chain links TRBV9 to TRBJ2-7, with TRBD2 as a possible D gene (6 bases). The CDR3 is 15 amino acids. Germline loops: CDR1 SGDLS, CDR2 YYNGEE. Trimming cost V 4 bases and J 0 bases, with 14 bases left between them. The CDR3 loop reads CASSTVAEPSYEQYF. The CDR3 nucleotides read TGTGCCAGCAGCACCGTAGCGGAGCCCTCCTACGAGCAGTACTTC.

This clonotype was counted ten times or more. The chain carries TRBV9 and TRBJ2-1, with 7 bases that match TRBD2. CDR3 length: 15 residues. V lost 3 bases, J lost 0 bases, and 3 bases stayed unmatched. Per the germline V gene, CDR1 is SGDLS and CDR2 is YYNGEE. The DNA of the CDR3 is TGTGCCAGCAGCGGCAGCGGGAACTCCTACAATGAGCAGTTCTTC. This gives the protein CASSGSGNSYNEQFF.

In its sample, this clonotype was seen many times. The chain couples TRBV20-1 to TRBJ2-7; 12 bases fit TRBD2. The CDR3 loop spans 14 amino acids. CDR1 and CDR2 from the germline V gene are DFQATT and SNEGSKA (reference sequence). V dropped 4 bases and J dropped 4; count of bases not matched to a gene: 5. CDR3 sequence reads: CSATGLAGMYEQYF. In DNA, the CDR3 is TGCAGTGCTACCGGACTAGCGGGAATGTACGAGCAGTACTTC.

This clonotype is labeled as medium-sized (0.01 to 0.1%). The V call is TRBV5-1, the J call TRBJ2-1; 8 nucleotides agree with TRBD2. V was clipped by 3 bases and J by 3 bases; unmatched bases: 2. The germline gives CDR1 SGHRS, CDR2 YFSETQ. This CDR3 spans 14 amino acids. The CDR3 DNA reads TGCGCCAGCAGCTCGGGACTAGACTACAATGAGCAGTTCTTC. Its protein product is CASSSGLDYNEQFF.

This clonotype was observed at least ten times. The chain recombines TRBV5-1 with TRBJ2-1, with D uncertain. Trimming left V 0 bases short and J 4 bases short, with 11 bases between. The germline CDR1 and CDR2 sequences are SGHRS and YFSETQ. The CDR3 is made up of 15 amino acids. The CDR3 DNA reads TGCGCCAGCAGCTTGGACAGATCTTATTACAATGAGCAGTTCTTC. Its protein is CASSLDRSYYNEQFF.

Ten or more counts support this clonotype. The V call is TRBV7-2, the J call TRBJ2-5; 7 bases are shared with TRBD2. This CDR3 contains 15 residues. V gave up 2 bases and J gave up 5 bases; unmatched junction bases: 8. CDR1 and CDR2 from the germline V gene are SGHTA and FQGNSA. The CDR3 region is CASSLPSGGAETQYF. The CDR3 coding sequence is TGTGCCAGCAGCTTACCTTCGGGAGGAGCTGAGACCCAGTACTTC. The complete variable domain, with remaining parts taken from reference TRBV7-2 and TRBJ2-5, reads GAGVSQSPSNKVTEKGKDVELRCDPISGHTALYWYRQSLGQGLEFLIYFQGNSAPDKSGLPSDRFSAERTGGSVSTLTIQRTQQEDSAVYLCASSLPSGGAETQYFGPGTRLLVL.

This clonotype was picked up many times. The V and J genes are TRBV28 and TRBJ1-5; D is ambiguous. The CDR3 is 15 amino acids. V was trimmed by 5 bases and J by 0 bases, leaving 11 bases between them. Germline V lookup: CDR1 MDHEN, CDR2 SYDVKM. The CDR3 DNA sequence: TGTGCCAGCAGTATGCGGTCTTATAGCAATCAGCCCCAGCATTTT. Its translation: CASSMRSYSNQPQHF.

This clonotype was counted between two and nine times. CDR3 region: CASSAYDSFSGANVLTF. The CDR3 region has the DNA TGTGCCAGCAGCGCGTATGACAGTTTTTCTGGGGCCAACGTCCTGACTTTC. The chain employs TRBV9 and TRBJ2-6, with TRBD1 as a possible D gene (5 bases). Germline V lookup: CDR1 SGDLS, CDR2 YYNGEE. The CDR3 runs to 17 residues. Trimming pared 3 bases from V and 1 base from J, leaving 14 bases between.

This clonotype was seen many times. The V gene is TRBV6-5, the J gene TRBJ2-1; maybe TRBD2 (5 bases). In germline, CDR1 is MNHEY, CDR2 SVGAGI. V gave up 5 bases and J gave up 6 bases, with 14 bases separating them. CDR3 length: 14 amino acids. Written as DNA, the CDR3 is TGTGCCAGCAGTCCCCAGGACTCCCGCAATGAGCAGTTCTTC. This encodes CASSPQDSRNEQFF.

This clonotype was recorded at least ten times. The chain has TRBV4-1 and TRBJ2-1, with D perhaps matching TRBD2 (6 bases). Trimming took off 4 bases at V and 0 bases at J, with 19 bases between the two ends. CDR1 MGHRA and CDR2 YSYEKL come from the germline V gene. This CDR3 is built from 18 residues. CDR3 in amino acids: CASSRPLSGRGSYNEQFF. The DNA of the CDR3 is TGCGCCAGCAGCCGTCCCCTTAGCGGTCGGGGCTCCTACAATGAGCAGTTCTTC.

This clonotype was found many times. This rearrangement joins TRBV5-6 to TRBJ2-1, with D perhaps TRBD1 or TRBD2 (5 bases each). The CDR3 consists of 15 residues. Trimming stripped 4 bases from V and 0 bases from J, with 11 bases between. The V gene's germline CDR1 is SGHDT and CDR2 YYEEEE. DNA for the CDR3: TGTGCCAGCAGCGAGGGACCCCTCTCCTACAATGAGCAGTTCTTC. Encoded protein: CASSEGPLSYNEQFF.

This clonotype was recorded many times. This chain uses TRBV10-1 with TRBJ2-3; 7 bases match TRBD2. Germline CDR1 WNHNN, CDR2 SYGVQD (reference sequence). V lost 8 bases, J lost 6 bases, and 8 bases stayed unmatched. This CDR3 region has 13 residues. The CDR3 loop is CASARGGEDTQYF. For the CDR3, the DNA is TGCGCCAGCGCGAGGGGAGGGGAGGATACGCAGTATTTT.

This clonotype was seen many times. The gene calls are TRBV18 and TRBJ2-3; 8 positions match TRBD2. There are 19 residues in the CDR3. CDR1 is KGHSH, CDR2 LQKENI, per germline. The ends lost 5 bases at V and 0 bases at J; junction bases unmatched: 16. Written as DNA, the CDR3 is TGTGCCAGCTCATCCCGGGCGAGCGGGAGTACAATCAGCACAGATACGCAGTATTTT. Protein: CASSSRASGSTISTDTQYF.